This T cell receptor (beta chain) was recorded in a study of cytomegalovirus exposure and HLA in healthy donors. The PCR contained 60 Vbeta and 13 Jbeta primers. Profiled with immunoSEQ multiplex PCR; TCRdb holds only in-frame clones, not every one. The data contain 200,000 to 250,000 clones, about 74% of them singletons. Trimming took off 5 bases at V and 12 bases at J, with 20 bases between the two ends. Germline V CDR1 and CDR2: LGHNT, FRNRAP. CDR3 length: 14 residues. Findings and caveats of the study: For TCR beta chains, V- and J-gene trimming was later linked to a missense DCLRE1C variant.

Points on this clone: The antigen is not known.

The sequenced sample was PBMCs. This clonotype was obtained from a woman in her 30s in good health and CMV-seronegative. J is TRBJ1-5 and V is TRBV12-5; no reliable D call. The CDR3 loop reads CASGPEVSGRLQHF. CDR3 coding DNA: TGTGCTAGTGGTCCCGAGGTTTCGGGAAGGCTCCAGCATTTT.